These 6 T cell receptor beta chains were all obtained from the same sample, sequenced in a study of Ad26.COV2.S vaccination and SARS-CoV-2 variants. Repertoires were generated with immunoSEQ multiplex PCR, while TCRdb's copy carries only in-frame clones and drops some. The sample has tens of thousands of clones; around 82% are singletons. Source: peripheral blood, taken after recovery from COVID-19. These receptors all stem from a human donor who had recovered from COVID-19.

Here the CDR3 DNA reads TGTGCCAGCCTGCAGGGACTAGCGCGCCCGTTGGATACGCAGTATTTT. Its protein is CASLQGLARPLDTQYF. The V gene is TRBV7-2, the J gene TRBJ2-3, with 10 positions matching TRBD2. Unmatched junction bases numbered 14, after V lost 8 bases and J lost 6 bases. The CDR3 covers 16 residues. The germline gives CDR1 SGHTA, CDR2 FQGNSA.

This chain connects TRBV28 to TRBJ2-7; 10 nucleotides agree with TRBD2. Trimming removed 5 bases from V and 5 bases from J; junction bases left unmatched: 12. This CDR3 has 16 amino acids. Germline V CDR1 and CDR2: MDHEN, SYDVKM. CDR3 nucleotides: TGTGCCAGCAGTAGACCTGAGCTAGCGGGAGCCCACGAGCAGTACTTC. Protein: CASSRPELAGAHEQYF.

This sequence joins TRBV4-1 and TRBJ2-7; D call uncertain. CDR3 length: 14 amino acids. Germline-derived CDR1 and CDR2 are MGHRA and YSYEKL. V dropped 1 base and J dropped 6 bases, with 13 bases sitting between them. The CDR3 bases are TGCGCCAGCAGCCAAGGTGGTGGAAGAGGCGAGCAGTACTTC. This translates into CASSQGGGRGEQYF.

The CDR3 region has the DNA TGTGCCAGCAGCTCCGGGACTTTGAACGGGGAGCTGTTTTTT. Its translation: CASSSGTLNGELFF. This chain connects TRBV7-2 to TRBJ2-2, with TRBD2 as a possible D gene (6 bases). CDR1 is SGHTA and CDR2 is FQGNSA in the germline V gene. The germline V and J ends were trimmed by 4 bases and 7 bases, with 13 bases remaining between them. This CDR3 has 14 amino acids.

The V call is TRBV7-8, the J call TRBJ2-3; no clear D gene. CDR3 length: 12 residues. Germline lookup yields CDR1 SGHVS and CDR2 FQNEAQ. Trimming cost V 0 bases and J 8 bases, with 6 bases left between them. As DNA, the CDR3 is TGTGCCAGCAGCTTAGCAAGGCGTACGCAGTATTTT. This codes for CASSLARRTQYF. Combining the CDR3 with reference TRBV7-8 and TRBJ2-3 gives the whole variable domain GAGVSQSPRYKVAKRGQDVALRCDPISGHVSLFWYQQALGQGPEFLTYFQNEAQLDKSGLPSDRFFAERPEGSVSTLKIQRTQQEDSAVYLCASSLARRTQYFGPGTRLTVL.

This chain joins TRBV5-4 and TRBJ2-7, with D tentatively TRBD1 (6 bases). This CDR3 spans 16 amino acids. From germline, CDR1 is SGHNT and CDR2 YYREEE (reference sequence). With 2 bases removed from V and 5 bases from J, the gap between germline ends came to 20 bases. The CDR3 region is CASSFQRGSYTDEQYF. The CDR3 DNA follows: TGTGCCAGCAGCTTTCAGAGGGGGTCCTATACTGACGAGCAGTACTTC.